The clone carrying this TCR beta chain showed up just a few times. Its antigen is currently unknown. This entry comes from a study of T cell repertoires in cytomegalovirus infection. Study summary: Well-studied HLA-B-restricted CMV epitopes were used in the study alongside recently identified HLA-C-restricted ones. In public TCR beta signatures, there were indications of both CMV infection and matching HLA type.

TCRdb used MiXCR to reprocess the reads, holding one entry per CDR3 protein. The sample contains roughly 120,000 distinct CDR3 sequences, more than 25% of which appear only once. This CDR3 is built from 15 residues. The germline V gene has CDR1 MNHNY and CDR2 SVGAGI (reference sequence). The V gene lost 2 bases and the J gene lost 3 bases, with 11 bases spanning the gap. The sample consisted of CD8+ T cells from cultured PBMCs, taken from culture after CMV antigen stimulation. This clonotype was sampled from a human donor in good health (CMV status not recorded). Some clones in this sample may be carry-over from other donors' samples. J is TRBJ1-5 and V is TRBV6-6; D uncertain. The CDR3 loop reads CASSYPDINNQPQHF. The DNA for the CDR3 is TGTGCCAGCAGTTACCCCGACATTAACAATCAGCCCCAGCATTTT.